This T cell receptor (beta chain) was profiled in a study of T cells in Graves' hyperthyroidism and ophthalmopathy. PBMCs were derived from about 9.1 ml fresh peripheral blood. This CDR3 is 13 amino acids long. The germline CDR1 and CDR2 sequences are SQVTM and ANQGSEA. V was cut by 5 bases and J by 4 bases, with 12 bases left in between. Regions amplified from RNA transcripts were the TCR beta CDR3 regions. An initial round of RT-PCR targeting the TCR CDR3 relied on the HTBI primer set. TCRdb analysed the multiplex PCR reads with MiXCR anew, one entry per CDR3 protein. The table lists about 420,000 distinct CDR3 sequences, 15% to 19% of them singletons, with less than 15% in the top ten.

The sample consisted of blood. The chain employs TRBV29-1 and TRBJ1-3, with a tentative D call TRBD1 (5 bases). The clonotype comes from a woman between 18 and 30 years old with Graves' hyperthyroidism. Written as DNA, the CDR3 is TGCAGCGTTTCCACAGGACTCGGAAACACCATATATTTT. Amino acid sequence: CSVSTGLGNTIYF.